Sequencing of this T cell receptor beta chain was carried out in a study of cytomegalovirus exposure and HLA in healthy donors. Notes on the study in general: Later on, a genetic analysis was performed. It linked a missense variant in DCLRE1C with V- and J-gene trimming of TCR beta.

The CDR3 covers 10 residues. The V gene lost 8 bases and the J gene lost 6 bases, with 8 bases spanning the gap. Per the germline V gene, CDR1 is SQVTM and CDR2 is ANQGSEA. Use of 60 Vbeta and 13 Jbeta primers characterized the PCR. Method: immunoSEQ multiplex PCR; TCRdb's copy keeps in-frame clones and lacks some. The repertoire table contains tens of thousands of clones. In the case of this clone: Antigen specificity is unknown.

The sequencing sample was made of PBMCs. The chain is built from TRBV29-1 and TRBJ2-1; D is possibly TRBD1 (6 bases). This receptor was obtained from a woman aged 50 to 65 in good health and CMV-seropositive. The CDR3 protein is CSYRANEQFF. The CDR3 DNA sequence: TGCAGCTACAGGGCCAATGAGCAGTTCTTC.